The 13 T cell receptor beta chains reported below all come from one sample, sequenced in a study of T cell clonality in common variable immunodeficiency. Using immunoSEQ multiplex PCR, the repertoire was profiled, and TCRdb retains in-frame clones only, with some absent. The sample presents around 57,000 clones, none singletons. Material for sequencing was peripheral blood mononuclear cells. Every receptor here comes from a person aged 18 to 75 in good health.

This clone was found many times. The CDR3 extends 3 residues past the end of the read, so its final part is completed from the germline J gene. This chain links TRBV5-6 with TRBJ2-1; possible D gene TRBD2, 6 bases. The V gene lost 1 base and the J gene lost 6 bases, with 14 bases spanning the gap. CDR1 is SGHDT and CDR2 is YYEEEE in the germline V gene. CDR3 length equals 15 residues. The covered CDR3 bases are TGTGCCAGCAGCTTGATATCACTAGCCGCCAATGAG. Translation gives CASSLISLAANE. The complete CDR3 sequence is CASSLISLAANEQFF.

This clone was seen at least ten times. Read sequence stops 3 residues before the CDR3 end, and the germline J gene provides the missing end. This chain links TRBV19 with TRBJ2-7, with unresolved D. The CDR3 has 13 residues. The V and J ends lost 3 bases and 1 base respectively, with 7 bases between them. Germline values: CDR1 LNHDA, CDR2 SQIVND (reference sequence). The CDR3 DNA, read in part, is TGTGCCAGTAGTATGGGCAGATCCTACGAG. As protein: CASSMGRSYE. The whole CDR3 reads CASSMGRSYEQYF.

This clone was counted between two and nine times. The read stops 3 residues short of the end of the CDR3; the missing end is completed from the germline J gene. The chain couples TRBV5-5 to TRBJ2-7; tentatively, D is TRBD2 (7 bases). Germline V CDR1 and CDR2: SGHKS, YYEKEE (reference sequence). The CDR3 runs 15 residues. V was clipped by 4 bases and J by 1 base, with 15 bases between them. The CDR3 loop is CASSPRGGISYEQYF. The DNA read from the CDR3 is TGTGCCAGCAGCCCGAGGGGGGGAATTTCCTACGAG.

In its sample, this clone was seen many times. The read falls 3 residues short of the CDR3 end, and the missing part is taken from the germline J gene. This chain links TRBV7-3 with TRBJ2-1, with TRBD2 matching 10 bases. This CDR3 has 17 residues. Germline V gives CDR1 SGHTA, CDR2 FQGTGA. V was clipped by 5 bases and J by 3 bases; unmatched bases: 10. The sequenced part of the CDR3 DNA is TGTGCCAGCAGCCAGCGACTGTCTAGCGGGAGCTACAATGAG. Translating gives CASSQRLSSGSYNE. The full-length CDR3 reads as CASSQRLSSGSYNEQFF.

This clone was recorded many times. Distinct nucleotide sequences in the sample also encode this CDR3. CDR3 amino acids: CASSPGTNSGNTIYF. CDR3 DNA, as far as it was read: TGTGCCAGCAGCCCCGGGACAAACTCTGGAAACACC. The chain links TRBV16 to TRBJ1-3, with D possibly being TRBD1 (6 bases). Coverage ceases 3 residues before the CDR3 finishes, and the germline J gene fills in the end. The CDR3 extends over 15 amino acids. Germline lookup yields CDR1 KGHSY and CDR2 FQNENV. The V end was cut by 4 bases, the J end by 0 bases, with 10 bases between.

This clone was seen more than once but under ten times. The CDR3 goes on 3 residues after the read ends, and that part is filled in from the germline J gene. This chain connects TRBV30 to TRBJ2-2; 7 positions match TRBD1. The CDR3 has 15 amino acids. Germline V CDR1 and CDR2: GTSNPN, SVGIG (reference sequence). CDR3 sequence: CAGNPTGKRNSPLFF. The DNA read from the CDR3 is TGTGCCGGGAATCCGACAGGGAAGAGGAATTCACCG.

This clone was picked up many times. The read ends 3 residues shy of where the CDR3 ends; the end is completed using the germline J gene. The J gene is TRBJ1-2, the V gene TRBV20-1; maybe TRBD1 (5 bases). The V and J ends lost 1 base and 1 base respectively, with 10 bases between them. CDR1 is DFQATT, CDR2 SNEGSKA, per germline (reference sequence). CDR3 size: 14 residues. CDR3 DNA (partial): TGCAGTGCTAGAGGACAGTCGCTTAACTATGGC. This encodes CSARGQSLNYG. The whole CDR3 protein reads CSARGQSLNYGYTF.

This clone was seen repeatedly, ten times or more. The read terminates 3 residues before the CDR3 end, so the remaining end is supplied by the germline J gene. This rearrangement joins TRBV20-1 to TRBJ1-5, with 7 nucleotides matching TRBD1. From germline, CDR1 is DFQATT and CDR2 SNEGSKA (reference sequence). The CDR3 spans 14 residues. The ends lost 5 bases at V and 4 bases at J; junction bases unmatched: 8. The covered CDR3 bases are TGCAGTGCTCAACCCGGGACAGAGAATCAGCCC. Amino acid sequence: CSAQPGTENQP. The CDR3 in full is CSAQPGTENQPQHF.

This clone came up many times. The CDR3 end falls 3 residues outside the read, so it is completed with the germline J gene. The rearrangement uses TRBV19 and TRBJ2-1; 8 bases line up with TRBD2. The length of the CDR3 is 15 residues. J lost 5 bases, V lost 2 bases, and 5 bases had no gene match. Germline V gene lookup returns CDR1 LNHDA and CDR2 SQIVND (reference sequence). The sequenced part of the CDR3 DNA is TGTGCCAGTAGTATAATTAGCGGGATAAACAATGAG. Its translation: CASSIISGINNE. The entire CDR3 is CASSIISGINNEQFF. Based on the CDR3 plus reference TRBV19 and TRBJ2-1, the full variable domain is DGGITQSPKYLFRKEGQNVTLSCEQNLNHDAMYWYRQDPGQGLRLIYYSQIVNDFQKGDIAEGYSVSREKKESFPLTVTSAQKNPTAFYLCASSIISGINNEQFFGPGTRLTVL.

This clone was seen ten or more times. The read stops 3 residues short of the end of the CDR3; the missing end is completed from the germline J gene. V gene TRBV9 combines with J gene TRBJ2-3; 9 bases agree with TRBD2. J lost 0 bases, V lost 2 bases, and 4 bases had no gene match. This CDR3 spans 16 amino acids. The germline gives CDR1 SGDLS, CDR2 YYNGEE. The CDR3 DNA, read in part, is TGTGCCAGCAGCGTGTTTAGCGGGAGTAGCACAGATACG. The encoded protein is CASSVFSGSSTDT. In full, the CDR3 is CASSVFSGSSTDTQYF.

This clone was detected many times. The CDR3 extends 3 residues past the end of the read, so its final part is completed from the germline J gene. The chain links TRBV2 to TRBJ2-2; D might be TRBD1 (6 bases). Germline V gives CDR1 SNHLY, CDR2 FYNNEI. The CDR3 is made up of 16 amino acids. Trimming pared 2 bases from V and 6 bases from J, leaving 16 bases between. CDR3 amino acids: CASSEYAGDGAGELFF. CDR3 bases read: TGTGCCAGCAGTGAATATGCAGGGGACGGCGCCGGGGAG.

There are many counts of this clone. The chain's CDR3 is CSANPGLANDEQFF. CDR3 DNA, as far as it was read: TGCAGTGCTAACCCGGGACTAGCGAACGATGAG. The V gene is TRBV20-1, the J gene TRBJ2-1, with 10 bases lining up with TRBD2. The read is 3 residues too short to cover the CDR3 end, so that end is filled in from the germline J gene. Germline assignment: CDR1 DFQATT and CDR2 SNEGSKA (reference sequence). CDR3 size: 14 residues. The ends lost 4 bases at V and 8 bases at J; junction bases unmatched: 8.

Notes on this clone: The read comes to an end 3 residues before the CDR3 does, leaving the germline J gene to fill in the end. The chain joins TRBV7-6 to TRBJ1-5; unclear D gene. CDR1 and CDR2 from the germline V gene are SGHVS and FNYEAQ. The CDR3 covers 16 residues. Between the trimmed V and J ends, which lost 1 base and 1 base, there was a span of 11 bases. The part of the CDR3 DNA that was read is TGTGCCAGCAGCTTAGGGGCACGTTCAAGCAATCAGCCC. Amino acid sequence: CASSLGARSSNQP. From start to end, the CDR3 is CASSLGARSSNQPQHF.